A single sample is the source of the 12 T cell receptor beta chains below, sequenced in a study of T-cell reconstitution after alpha-beta-depleted transplantation in children. A library of TCRbeta sequences, prepared with unique molecular identifiers, was generated. TCRdb fed the PCR reads into MiXCR, producing one record per CDR3 protein. The sample lists hundreds of thousands of distinct CDR3 sequences; 16% were seen once. The sample in question was PBMCs from the stem cell graft donor, obtained from the stem cell graft. All receptors come from a human donor who donated a stem cell graft to a child with acute myeloid leukemia.

The genes are TRBV24-1 and TRBJ2-5; D tentatively reads TRBD1 or TRBD2 (5 bases each). CDR1 is KGHDR and CDR2 is SFDVKD in the germline V gene. V lost 1 base, J lost 9 bases, and 14 bases lay in between. The CDR3 totals 14 residues. For the CDR3, the DNA is TGTGCCACCAGTGATTTTTCCGGGGCTGGGGCCCAGTACTTC. Translating gives CATSDFSGAGAQYF.

At least ten counts were recorded for this clonotype. This chain connects TRBV20-1 to TRBJ2-1, with D unresolved. V lost 0 bases and J 6 bases, leaving 12 bases between the germline ends. Germline V CDR1 and CDR2: DFQATT, SNEGSKA (reference sequence). This CDR3 region has 14 residues. The CDR3 loop reads CSAREVVPANEQFF. The CDR3 DNA reads as TGCAGTGCTAGAGAAGTGGTCCCCGCCAATGAGCAGTTCTTC.

Ten or more counts support this clonotype. The chain employs TRBV20-1 and TRBJ1-4; 8 bases are shared with TRBD1. Trimming at V came to 6 bases and at J to 6 bases, leaving 9 bases not matched to a gene. CDR3 size: 14 residues. Germline lookup yields CDR1 DFQATT and CDR2 SNEGSKA (reference sequence). The CDR3, as DNA: TGCAGTGCCCACAGGGGGGACAGTGATGAAAAACTGTTTTTT. Encoded protein: CSAHRGDSDEKLFF.

The chain carries TRBV7-9 and TRBJ2-7, with D perhaps TRBD1 or TRBD2 (5 bases each). Germline loops: CDR1 SEHNR, CDR2 FQNEAQ (reference sequence). The V gene lost 5 bases and the J gene lost 0 bases, with 17 bases spanning the gap. This CDR3 spans 16 amino acids. The CDR3 sequence: CASSPSGTRSSYEQYV. The CDR3 coding sequence is TGTGCCAGCAGCCCCTCCGGGACCCGAAGCTCCTACGAGCAGTACGTC.

This clonotype has a count of ten or more. The chain joins TRBV10-3 to TRBJ1-1, with no clear D. Trimming took off 6 bases at V and 2 bases at J, with 10 bases between the two ends. From germline, CDR1 is ENHRY and CDR2 SYGVKD. The CDR3 has 13 residues. This chain's CDR3 is CAIRNMGNTEAFF. CDR3 nucleotide sequence: TGTGCCATCAGGAACATGGGTAACACTGAAGCTTTCTTT.

The V gene is TRBV12-3 or TRBV12-4, the J gene TRBJ1-2, with 8 bases aligning to TRBD1. Germline trimming cut 4 bases from V and 6 bases from J; bases unmatched to any gene: 13. The CDR3 length is 16 residues. The CDR3 here is CASSSQTIGQGDGYTF. The CDR3 bases are TGTGCCAGCAGTTCTCAGACGATCGGACAGGGCGATGGCTACACCTTC.

This clonotype was seen just once. The rearrangement links TRBV20-1 to TRBJ1-5, with D possibly being TRBD1 (5 bases). Between the trimmed V and J ends, which lost 6 bases and 6 bases, there was a span of 18 bases. CDR1 and CDR2 (germline): DFQATT, SNEGSKA (reference sequence). CDR3 size: 14 residues. CDR3 sequence (DNA): TGCAGTGCGCCAAGGGACGCAGGGCGTCAGCCCCAGCATTTT. As protein: CSAPRDAGRQPQHF.

Many counts were recorded for this clonotype. This chain joins TRBV20-1 and TRBJ2-1; 7 bases match TRBD1. This CDR3 has 14 residues. After removal of 3 bases from V and 6 bases from J, the junction contained 8 bases not matched to a gene. In germline, CDR1 is DFQATT, CDR2 SNEGSKA (reference sequence). The CDR3 sequence is CSASRDSSINEQFF. DNA for the CDR3: TGCAGTGCTAGTAGGGACAGCTCGATCAATGAGCAGTTCTTC.

The V call is TRBV29-1, the J call TRBJ2-7; D unclear. The CDR3 totals 11 residues. Germline V gene sequence: CDR1 SQVTM, CDR2 ANQGSEA. V lost 4 bases to trimming and J lost 7 bases, with 11 bases between them. The CDR3: CSVVQYGEQYF. DNA of the CDR3: TGCAGCGTTGTCCAGTATGGGGAGCAGTACTTC.

The table lists this clonotype with a few counts. This rearrangement joins TRBV27 to TRBJ1-1; 9 bases fit TRBD1. CDR3 length equals 13 residues. V shed 8 bases, J shed 8 bases, and the junction held 9 bases outside the gene matches. CDR1 is MNHEY and CDR2 is SMNVEV in the germline V gene (reference sequence). The CDR3 here is CASGGQGWGEAFF. The DNA of the CDR3 is TGTGCCAGCGGGGGACAGGGCTGGGGGGAAGCTTTCTTT.

This clonotype occurred many times. V and J are TRBV20-1 and TRBJ1-1; D gene uncertain. V lost 5 bases and J lost 2, with 12 bases in between. The CDR3 length is 13 residues. Germline V gene lookup returns CDR1 DFQATT and CDR2 SNEGSKA (reference sequence). The CDR3 loop reads CSAPYRYNTEAFF. In DNA, the CDR3 is TGCAGTGCTCCCTATAGATACAACACTGAAGCTTTCTTT.

This clonotype was seen many times. The V gene is TRBV25-1, the J gene TRBJ2-1; 7 nucleotides align to TRBD1. The CDR3 spans 13 residues. The trim removed 4 bases at V and 6 bases at J, leaving 3 bases unmatched. The germline V gene encodes CDR1 MGHDK and CDR2 SYGVNS. CDR3 DNA sequence: TGTGCCAGCAGTGTTCAGGGGGTCAATGAGCAGTTCTTC. Translation: CASSVQGVNEQFF.